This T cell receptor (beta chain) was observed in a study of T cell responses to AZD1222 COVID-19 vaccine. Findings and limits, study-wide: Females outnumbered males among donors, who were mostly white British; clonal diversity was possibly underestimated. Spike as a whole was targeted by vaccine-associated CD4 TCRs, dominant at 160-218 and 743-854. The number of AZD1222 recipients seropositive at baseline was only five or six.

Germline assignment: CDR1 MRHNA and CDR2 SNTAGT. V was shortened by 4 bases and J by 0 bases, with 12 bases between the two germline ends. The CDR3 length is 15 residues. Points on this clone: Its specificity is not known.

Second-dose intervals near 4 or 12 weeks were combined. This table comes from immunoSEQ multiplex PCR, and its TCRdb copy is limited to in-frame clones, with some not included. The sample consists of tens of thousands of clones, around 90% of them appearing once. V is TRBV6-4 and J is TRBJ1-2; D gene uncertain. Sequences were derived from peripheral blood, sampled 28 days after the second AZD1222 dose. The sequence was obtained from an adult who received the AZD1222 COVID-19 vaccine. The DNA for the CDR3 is TGTGCCAGCAGTGTAACAGCGTTAGCTAACTATGGCTACACCTTC. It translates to CASSVTALANYGYTF.